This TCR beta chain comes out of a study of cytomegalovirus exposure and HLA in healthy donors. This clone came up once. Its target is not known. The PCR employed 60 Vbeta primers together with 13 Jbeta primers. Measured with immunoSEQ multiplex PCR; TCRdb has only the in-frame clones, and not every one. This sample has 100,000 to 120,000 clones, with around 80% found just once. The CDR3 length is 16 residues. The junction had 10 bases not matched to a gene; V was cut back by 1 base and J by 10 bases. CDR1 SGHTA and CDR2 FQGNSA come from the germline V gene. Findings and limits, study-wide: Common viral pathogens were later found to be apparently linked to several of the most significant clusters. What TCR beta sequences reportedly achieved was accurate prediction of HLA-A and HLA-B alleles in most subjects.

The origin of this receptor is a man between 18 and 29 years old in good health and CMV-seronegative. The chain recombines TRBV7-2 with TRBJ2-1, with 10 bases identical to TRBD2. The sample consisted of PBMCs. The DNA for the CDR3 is TGTGCCAGCAGCTTAGTGTCGTCTAGCGGGAGCCGGGAGCAGTTCTTC. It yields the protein CASSLVSSSGSREQFF.